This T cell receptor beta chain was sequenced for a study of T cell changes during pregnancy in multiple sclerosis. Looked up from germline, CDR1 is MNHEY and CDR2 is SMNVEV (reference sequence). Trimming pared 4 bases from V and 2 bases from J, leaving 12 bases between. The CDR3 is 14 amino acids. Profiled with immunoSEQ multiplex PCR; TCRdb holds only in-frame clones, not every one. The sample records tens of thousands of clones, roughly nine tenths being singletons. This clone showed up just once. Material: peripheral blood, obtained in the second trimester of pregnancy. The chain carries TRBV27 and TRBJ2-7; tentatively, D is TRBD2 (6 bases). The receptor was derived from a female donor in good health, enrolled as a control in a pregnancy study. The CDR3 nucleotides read TGTGCCAGCAGTTGGGCAGGGAGGACCTACGAGCAGTACTTC. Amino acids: CASSWAGRTYEQYF.